This T cell receptor beta chain was sequenced during a study of shared clonotypes between healthy human individuals. Whole-study findings and limits: Limited genetic and exposure-history diversity came from having few donors.

The germline V gene encodes CDR1 SGHDN and CDR2 FVKESK. This CDR3 is 14 amino acids long. Between the trimmed V and J ends, which lost 7 bases and 8 bases, there was a span of 18 bases. Deep was the level used in running the assay. Libraries were prepared by immunoSEQ multiplex PCR; TCRdb keeps only in-frame clonotypes and omits some of them. The sample has fewer than 1.6 million clones; approximately 98.5% are singletons. Naive CD45RA+ and memory CD45RA-negative subsets were split from CD4+ cells. In regard to this clone: Its matching antigen is unknown.

The sequenced material came from naive CD4+ T cells sorted from blood. Documented subset: CD45RA+ positively selected. The TCR was taken from a man aged 25 to 40 in good health. The chain has TRBV14 and TRBJ2-4; no clear D. The CDR3 spells CASNEERPRDIQYF. CDR3 in DNA: TGTGCCAGCAACGAGGAACGGCCTCGGGACATTCAGTACTTC.